The entry below gives a single T cell receptor beta chain sequence along with its context. Its specificity is unknown. These data come from a study of cytomegalovirus exposure and HLA in healthy donors. Study observations and caveats: The authors enumerated 150 to 200 TCR beta chains as linked to cytomegalovirus.

It was with 60 Vbeta and 13 Jbeta primers that the PCR ran. Profiling relied on immunoSEQ multiplex PCR, and the TCRdb table lists in-frame clones only, not all of them. The table shows about 160,000 clones, with roughly 80% occurring only once. Per germline, CDR1 SGHAT and CDR2 FQNNGV. The V and J ends lost 0 bases and 1 base, in that order; junction bases with no gene match: 4. This CDR3 region has 16 residues. The chain recombines TRBV11-2 with TRBJ2-5; TRBD2 matches at 8 bases. This TCR derives from a man younger than 45 in good health and CMV-seropositive. The sequencing input was PBMCs. CDR3 bases: TGTGCCAGCAGCTTAGAGGCTAGCGGGCTCCAAGAGACCCAGTACTTC. Its protein is CASSLEASGLQETQYF.